The clone carrying this TCR beta chain has more than one count but fewer than ten. The CDR3 has 15 amino acids. Looked up from germline, CDR1 is DFQATT and CDR2 is SNEGSKA (reference sequence). The V end lost 2 bases, the J end lost 6 bases, and 19 bases lay between the germline ends. This sample is part of a study of early T cells in non-severe SARS-CoV-2 infection. At the level of the study: The input, bulk RNA from unsorted whole blood, was sequenced, and chains were unpaired.

Unique molecular identifiers were affixed to single, distinct cDNA molecules. TCRdb re-called the 5' RACE reads through MiXCR, storing one row per CDR3 protein. The data contain about 83,000 distinct CDR3 sequences, 8.5% to 12% of them seen just once; the ten biggest clones take up over 7.5%. Sample: whole blood, taken at baseline. This sequence was found in an adult who was a healthcare worker with PCR-confirmed SARS-CoV-2 infection or an uninfected control (not recorded which). The chain employs TRBV20-1 and TRBJ1-2; maybe TRBD1 (6 bases). CDR3 in amino acids: CSARWGARIVNGYTF. DNA for the CDR3: TGCAGTGCTAGATGGGGGGCGCGAATAGTAAATGGCTACACCTTC.